The 13 T cell receptor beta chains below all came from one sample that was sequenced in a study of long-term antiretroviral therapy in people with HIV. Samples were assayed with immunoSEQ v3.0 at survey level. The repertoire was sequenced with immunoSEQ multiplex PCR; TCRdb's copy has only in-frame clones and lacks some. The sample lists some 24,000 clones; 87% were seen once. Sequenced here: unsorted PBMCs, sampled 1.8 years before starting antiretroviral therapy. These receptor sequences come from a man aged 45-65 years with HIV.

The chain is built from TRBV7-2 and TRBJ2-2, with 7 bases matching TRBD1. The V gene end was trimmed by 7 bases and the J gene end by 2 bases; junction bases not matched to a gene: 4. The CDR3 extends over 14 amino acids. Germline CDR1 reads SGHTA; CDR2 reads FQGNSA. In DNA form, the CDR3 reads TGTGCCAGCACCGGGACAGCTAACACCGGGGAGCTGTTTTTT. Its protein product is CASTGTANTGELFF.

V gene TRBV7-2 combines with J gene TRBJ1-4; D remains unclear. Between the trimmed V and J ends, which lost 4 bases and 0 bases, there was a span of 12 bases. CDR3 size: 16 residues. CDR1 and CDR2 from the germline V gene are SGHTA and FQGNSA. CDR3 residues: CASSSSSDATNEKLFF. In nucleotides, the CDR3 is TGTGCCAGCAGCTCTTCGTCCGATGCAACTAATGAAAAACTGTTTTTT.

The genes are TRBV7-9 and TRBJ2-5; the match to TRBD1 covers 7 bases. The germline gives CDR1 SEHNR, CDR2 FQNEAQ (reference sequence). J lost 2 bases, V lost 4 bases, and 7 bases had no gene match. The CDR3 is 15 amino acids. The DNA of the CDR3 is TGTGCCAGCAGCTCTTCGGGGACAGTACAAGAGACCCAGTACTTC. Translation gives CASSSSGTVQETQYF. Filled out from reference TRBV7-9 and TRBJ2-5, the complete variable domain reads DTGVSQNPRHKITKRGQNVTFRCDPISEHNRLYWYRQTLGQGPEFLTYFQNEAQLEKSRLLSDRFSAERPKGSFSTLEIQRTEQGDSAMYLCASSSSGTVQETQYFGPGTRLLVL.

The chain carries TRBV5-4 and TRBJ1-2, with 7 bases aligning to TRBD1. CDR1 SGHNT and CDR2 YYREEE come from the germline V gene (reference sequence). CDR3 length equals 13 residues. Trimming cost V 4 bases and J 7 bases; bases outside gene matches: 7. This chain's CDR3 is CASSTQGRVGYTF. The CDR3 coding sequence is TGTGCCAGCAGCACACAGGGGAGAGTTGGCTACACCTTC. The whole variable domain, filled in from reference TRBV5-4 and TRBJ1-2, reads ETGVTQSPTHLIKTRGQQVTLRCSSQSGHNTVSWYQQALGQGPQFIFQYYREEENGRGNFPPRFSGLQFPNYSSELNVNALELDDSALYLCASSTQGRVGYTFGSGTRLTVV.

A word on this clone: The sample has other DNA sequences that encode this CDR3 too. J is TRBJ1-3 and V is TRBV7-3; D uncertain. V was clipped by 8 bases and J by 1 base, with 9 bases between them. Germline values: CDR1 SGHTA, CDR2 FQGTGA. This CDR3 region has 13 residues. CDR3 in amino acids: CASSPNSGNTIYF. CDR3 in DNA: TGTGCCAGCTCTCCGAATTCTGGAAACACCATATATTTT. The complete variable domain, with remaining parts taken from reference TRBV7-3 and TRBJ1-3, reads GAGVSQTPSNKVTEKGKYVELRCDPISGHTALYWYRQSLGQGPEFLIYFQGTGAADDSGLPNDRFFAVRPEGSVSTLKIQRTERGDSAVYLCASSPNSGNTIYFGEGSWLTVV.

The rearrangement joins TRBV27 to TRBJ2-7, with 7 bases lining up with TRBD1. From germline, CDR1 is MNHEY and CDR2 SMNVEV (reference sequence). V lost 5 bases and J lost 2; bases outside the gene matches: 6. The CDR3 runs 14 residues. CDR3 sequence (DNA): TGTGCCAGCAGTGTAAGACAGGGTGCCTACGAGCAGTACTTC. It translates to CASSVRQGAYEQYF.

This chain's CDR3 is CASSFTFGYTF. In nucleotides, the CDR3 is TGTGCCAGCAGTTTCACATTTGGCTACACCTTC. The V and J genes are TRBV28 and TRBJ1-2; no clear D gene. V was clipped by 3 bases and J by 7 bases, with 6 bases between them. There are 11 residues in the CDR3. The V gene's germline CDR1 is MDHEN and CDR2 SYDVKM.

The rearrangement links TRBV5-8 to TRBJ2-3, with D perhaps TRBD1 (5 bases). V lost 2 bases, J lost 0 bases, and 13 bases lay in between. The germline CDR1 and CDR2 sequences are SGHTS and YDEGEE. The CDR3 sequence is 16 residues long. CDR3 amino acids: CASSFFSRVSTDTQYF. The CDR3 DNA is TGTGCCAGCAGCTTCTTTTCCAGGGTTAGCACAGATACGCAGTATTTT.

The rearrangement joins TRBV4-2 to TRBJ1-5, with D possibly being TRBD1 (6 bases). Germline CDR1 reads LGHNA; CDR2 reads YNFKEQ. The CDR3 runs 18 residues. Trimming shortened V by 2 bases and J by 0 bases, and 17 bases separated the two germline ends. CDR3 sequence reads: CASSQHRYREDSNQPQHF. CDR3 nucleotides: TGTGCCAGCAGCCAACATCGTTACAGGGAAGATAGCAATCAGCCCCAGCATTTT.

The chain carries TRBV5-1 and TRBJ2-3; TRBD2 agrees at 12 bases. CDR3 length: 17 residues. CDR1 is SGHRS and CDR2 is YFSETQ in the germline V gene. With 2 bases clipped from V and 3 bases from J, the junction kept 7 bases outside the gene matches. The CDR3 DNA is TGCGCCAGCAGCTTCCTCCCGGGACTAGCGGGTACAGATACGCAGTATTTT. Protein: CASSFLPGLAGTDTQYF.

This chain joins TRBV5-5 and TRBJ1-2, with 10 bases matching TRBD1. CDR3 size: 14 residues. J lost 5 bases, V lost 0 bases, and 1 base had no gene match. Germline V CDR1 and CDR2: SGHKS, YYEKEE (reference sequence). The CDR3 loop is CASSLGTGGYGYTF. The DNA for the CDR3 is TGTGCCAGCAGCTTGGGGACAGGGGGGTATGGCTACACCTTC.

J is TRBJ1-1 and V is TRBV4-3; the D gene is possibly TRBD1 (5 bases). Trimming took off 1 base at V and 1 base at J, with 10 bases between the two ends. The CDR3 runs 15 residues. Germline V gene data show CDR1 as LGHNA and CDR2 as YSLEER. Here the CDR3 DNA reads TGCGCCAGCAGCCAAGGTGGCAGGGAGAACACTGAAGCTTTCTTT. This codes for CASSQGGRENTEAFF.

This clone came up once. V usage is TRBV7-6 and J usage is TRBJ2-7, with D perhaps matching TRBD1 (5 bases). Per germline, CDR1 SGHVS and CDR2 FNYEAQ. The length of the CDR3 is 14 residues. Trimming took 5 bases from V and 0 from J, leaving 11 bases between them. CDR3: CASSQRQSSYEQYF. CDR3 bases: TGTGCCAGCAGCCAGCGACAGAGCTCCTACGAGCAGTACTTC.